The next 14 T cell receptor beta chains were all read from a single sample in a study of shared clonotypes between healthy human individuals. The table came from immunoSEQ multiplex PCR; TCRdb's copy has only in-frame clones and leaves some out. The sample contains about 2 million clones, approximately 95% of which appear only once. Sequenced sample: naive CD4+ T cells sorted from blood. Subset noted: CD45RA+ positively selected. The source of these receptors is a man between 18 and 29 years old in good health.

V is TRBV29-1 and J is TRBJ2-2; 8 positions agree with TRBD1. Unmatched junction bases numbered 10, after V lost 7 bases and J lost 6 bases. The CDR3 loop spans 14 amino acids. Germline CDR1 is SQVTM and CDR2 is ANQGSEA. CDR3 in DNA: TGCAGCGCCTCCGGACAGGGTGGTGCCGGGGAGCTGTTTTTT. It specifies CSASGQGGAGELFF.

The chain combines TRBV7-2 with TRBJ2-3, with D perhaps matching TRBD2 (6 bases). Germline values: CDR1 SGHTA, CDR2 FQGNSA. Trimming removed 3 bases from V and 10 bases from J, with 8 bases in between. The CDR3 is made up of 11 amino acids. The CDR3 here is CASSLRGAQYF. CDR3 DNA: TGTGCCAGCAGCTTGCGCGGGGCGCAGTATTTT.

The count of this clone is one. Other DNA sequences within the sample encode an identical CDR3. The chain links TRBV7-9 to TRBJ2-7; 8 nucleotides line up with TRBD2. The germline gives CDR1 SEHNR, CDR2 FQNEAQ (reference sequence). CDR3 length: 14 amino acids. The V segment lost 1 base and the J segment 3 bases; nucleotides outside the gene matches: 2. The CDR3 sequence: CASSLVAGGYEQYF. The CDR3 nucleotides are TGTGCCAGCAGCTTAGTTGCGGGAGGCTACGAGCAGTACTTC.

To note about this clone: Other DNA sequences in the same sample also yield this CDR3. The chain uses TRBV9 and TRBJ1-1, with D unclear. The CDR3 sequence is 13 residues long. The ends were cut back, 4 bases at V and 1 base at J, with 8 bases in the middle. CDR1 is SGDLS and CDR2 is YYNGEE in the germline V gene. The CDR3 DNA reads TGTGCCAGCAGCCCCCCAGGGAACACTGAAGCTTTCTTT. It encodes CASSPPGNTEAFF.

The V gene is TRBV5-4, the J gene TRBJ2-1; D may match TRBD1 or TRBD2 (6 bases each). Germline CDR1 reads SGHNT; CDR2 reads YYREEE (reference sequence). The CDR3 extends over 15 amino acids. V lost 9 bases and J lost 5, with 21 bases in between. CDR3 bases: TGTGCCACAAGCCCCCCGGGGGCCCGAAACAATGAGCAGTTCTTC. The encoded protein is CATSPPGARNNEQFF.

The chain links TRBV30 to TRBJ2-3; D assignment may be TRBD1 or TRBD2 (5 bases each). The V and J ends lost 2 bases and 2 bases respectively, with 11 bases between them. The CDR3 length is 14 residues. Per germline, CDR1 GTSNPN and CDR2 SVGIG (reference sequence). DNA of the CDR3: TGTGCCTGGAGTACGGGACGATACACAGATACGCAGTATTTT. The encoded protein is CAWSTGRYTDTQYF.

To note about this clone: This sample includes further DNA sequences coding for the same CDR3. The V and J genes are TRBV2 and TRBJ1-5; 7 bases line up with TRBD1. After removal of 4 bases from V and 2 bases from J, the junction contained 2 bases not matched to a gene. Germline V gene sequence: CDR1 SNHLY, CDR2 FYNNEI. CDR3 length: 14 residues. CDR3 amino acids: CASSGTGGNQPQHF. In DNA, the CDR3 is TGTGCCAGCAGTGGCACAGGGGGCAATCAGCCCCAGCATTTT.

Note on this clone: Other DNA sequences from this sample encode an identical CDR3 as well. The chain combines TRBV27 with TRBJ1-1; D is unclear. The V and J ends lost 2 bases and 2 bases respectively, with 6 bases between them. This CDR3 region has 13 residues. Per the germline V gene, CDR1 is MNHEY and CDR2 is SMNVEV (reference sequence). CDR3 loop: CASSLNRNTEAFF. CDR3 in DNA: TGTGCCAGCAGTTTAAACAGAAACACTGAAGCTTTCTTT.

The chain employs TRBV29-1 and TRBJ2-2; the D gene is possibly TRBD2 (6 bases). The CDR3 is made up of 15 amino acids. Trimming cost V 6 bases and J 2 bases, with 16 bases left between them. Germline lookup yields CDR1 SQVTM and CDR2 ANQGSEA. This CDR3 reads CSVSNGGVNTGELFF. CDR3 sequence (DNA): TGCAGCGTCTCCAACGGCGGGGTCAACACCGGGGAGCTGTTTTTT.

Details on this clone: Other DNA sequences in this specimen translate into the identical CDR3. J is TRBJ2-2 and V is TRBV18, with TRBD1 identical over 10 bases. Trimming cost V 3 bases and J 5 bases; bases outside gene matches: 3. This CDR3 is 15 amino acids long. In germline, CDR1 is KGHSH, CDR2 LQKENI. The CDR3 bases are TGTGCCAGCTCACCCGGGACAGGGGTGACCGGGGAGCTGTTTTTT. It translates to CASSPGTGVTGELFF.

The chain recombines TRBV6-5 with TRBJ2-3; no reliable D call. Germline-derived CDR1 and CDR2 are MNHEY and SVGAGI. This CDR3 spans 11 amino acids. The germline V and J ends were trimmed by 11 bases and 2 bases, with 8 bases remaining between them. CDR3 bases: TGTGCCTCCCAAGACACAGATACGCAGTATTTT. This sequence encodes CASQDTDTQYF.

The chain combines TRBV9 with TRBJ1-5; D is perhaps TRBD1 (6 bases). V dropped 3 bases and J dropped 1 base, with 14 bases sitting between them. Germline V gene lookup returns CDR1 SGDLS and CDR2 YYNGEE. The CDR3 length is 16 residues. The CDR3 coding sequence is TGTGCCAGCAGCGCGGCAGGGGATGGGAGCAATCAGCCCCAGCATTTT. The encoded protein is CASSAAGDGSNQPQHF.

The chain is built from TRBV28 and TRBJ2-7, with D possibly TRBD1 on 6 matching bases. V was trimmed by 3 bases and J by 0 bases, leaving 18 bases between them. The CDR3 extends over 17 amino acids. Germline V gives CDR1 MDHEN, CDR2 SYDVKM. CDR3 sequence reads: CASSLRLVGQFSYEQYF. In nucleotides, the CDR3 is TGTGCCAGCAGTTTGAGGTTGGTGGGACAATTCTCCTACGAGCAGTACTTC.

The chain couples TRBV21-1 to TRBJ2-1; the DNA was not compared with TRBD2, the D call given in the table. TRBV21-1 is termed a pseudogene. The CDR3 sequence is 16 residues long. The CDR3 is CASSSLSPLSYNEQFF. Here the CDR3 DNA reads TGTGCCAGCAGCAGCCTAAGTCCCCTCTCCTACAATGAGCAGTTCTTC.